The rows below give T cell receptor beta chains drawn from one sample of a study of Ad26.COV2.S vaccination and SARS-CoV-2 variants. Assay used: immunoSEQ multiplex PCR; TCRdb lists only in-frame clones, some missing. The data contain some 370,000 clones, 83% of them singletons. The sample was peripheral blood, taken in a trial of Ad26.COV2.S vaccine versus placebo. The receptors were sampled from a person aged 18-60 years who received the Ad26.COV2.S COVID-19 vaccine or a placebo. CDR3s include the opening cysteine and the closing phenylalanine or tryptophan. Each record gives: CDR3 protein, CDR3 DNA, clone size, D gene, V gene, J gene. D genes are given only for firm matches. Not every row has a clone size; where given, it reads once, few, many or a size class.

CSVEPHSSYNEQFF,TGCAGCGTTGAGCCCCACAGCTCCTACAATGAGCAGTTCTTC,-,-,TRBV29-1,TRBJ2-1
CAWSILAGGSEQYF,TGTGCCTGGAGTATCCTAGCGGGAGGATCCGAGCAGTACTTC,-,TRBD2,TRBV30,TRBJ2-7
CATERGTDTQYF,TGTGCCACCGAGAGGGGCACAGATACGCAGTATTTT,-,-,TRBV15,TRBJ2-3
CASSVPPGLGIHNTIYF,TGTGCCAGCAGTGTTCCGCCGGGACTGGGAATCCACAACACCATATATTTT,-,-,TRBV6-1,TRBJ1-3
CASSYPGISGANVLTF,TGTGCCAGCAGCTACCCAGGAATCTCTGGGGCCAACGTCCTGACTTTC,-,-,TRBV7-9,TRBJ2-6
CASSQEETYSTNEKLFF,TGTGCCAGCAGCCAAGAGGAAACATATTCAACTAATGAAAAACTGTTTTTT,-,-,TRBV3-1/TRBV3-2,TRBJ1-4
CAWSQGYEQYF,TGTGCCTGGAGTCAAGGCTACGAGCAGTACTTC,-,-,TRBV30,TRBJ2-7
CASSEWGRGAYNEQFF,TGCGCCAGCAGTGAGTGGGGCAGGGGAGCCTACAATGAGCAGTTCTTC,-,-,TRBV10-1,TRBJ2-1
CASRAEIQETQYF,TGCGCCAGCAGGGCGGAAATCCAAGAGACCCAGTACTTC,-,-,TRBV5-1,TRBJ2-5
CASSLGQAETYNEQFF,TGTGCCAGCAGCTTAGGTCAAGCGGAGACCTACAATGAGCAGTTCTTC,once,-,TRBV11-2,TRBJ2-1
CASSPTSGGAGEQYF,TGCGCCAGCAGCCCCACTAGCGGGGGGGCGGGGGAGCAGTACTTC,-,TRBD2,TRBV4-3,TRBJ2-7
CASSLVGENTGELFF,TGCGCCAGCAGCTTGGTCGGCGAGAACACCGGGGAGCTGTTTTTT,-,-,TRBV5-1,TRBJ2-2
CASSRGGSYNEQFF,TGTGCCAGCTCGCGGGGGGGATCCTACAATGAGCAGTTCTTC,-,TRBD2,TRBV18,TRBJ2-1
CASSYWDRSTDTQYF,TGTGCCAGCAGTTACTGGGACCGGAGCACAGATACGCAGTATTTT,few,-,TRBV6-2/TRBV6-3,TRBJ2-3
CSVPGVDEQFF,TGCAGTGTACCTGGAGTCGATGAGCAGTTCTTC,-,-,TRBV20-1,TRBJ2-1
CATSDAAGAGETQYF,TGTGCCACCAGTGATGCTGCGGGAGCGGGGGAGACCCAGTACTTC,-,TRBD2,TRBV24-1,TRBJ2-5
CASSWGYPPGNQPQHF,TGTGCCAGCAGTTGGGGGTATCCGCCAGGAAATCAGCCCCAGCATTTT,-,-,TRBV6-5,TRBJ1-5
CASSFGQGYEQYF,TGTGCCAGCAGCTTTGGACAGGGGTACGAGCAGTACTTC,-,TRBD1,TRBV13,TRBJ2-7
CASSPGPRGNQPQHF,TGTGCCAGCAGCCCCGGACCTAGGGGCAATCAGCCCCAGCATTTT,-,-,TRBV9,TRBJ1-5
CASSLSPQRGYTF,TGTGCCAGCAGTTTATCCCCGCAGCGTGGCTACACCTTC,-,-,TRBV12-3/TRBV12-4,TRBJ1-2